The 28 T cell receptor beta chains given below trace back to one sample, sequenced in a study of radiation and T cells in renal cell carcinoma. Described time point: baseline pretreatment blood. Noted treatment: 15 Gy SBRT to primary tumor, nephrectomy 4 weeks later. The protocol was immunoSEQ multiplex PCR, while the TCRdb copy is restricted to in-frame clones and leaves out a portion. The sample gives 50,000 to 75,000 clones, 60% to 85% of which show up once; 7.3% is in the top ten. This specimen was blood, taken from a patient whose treatment included radiotherapy and nephrectomy. These receptors came from a man in his fifties or sixties with renal cell carcinoma.

In this sample, this clone turned up once. CDR3 amino acids: CASSLNGELFF. CDR3 coding DNA: TGTGCCAGCAGCTTAAACGGGGAGCTGTTTTTT. This chain uses TRBV5-6 with TRBJ2-2; D is unclear. Germline V gene data show CDR1 as SGHDT and CDR2 as YYEEEE. Trimming left V 2 bases short and J 7 bases short, with 3 bases between. The CDR3 consists of 11 residues.

Details on this clone: A read error may produce the germline difference seen at one junction end. The genes are TRBV6-1 and TRBJ1-1; no reliable D call. Germline V gives CDR1 MNHNS, CDR2 SASEGT. The CDR3 is made up of 12 amino acids. CDR3 bases: TGTGCCAGAGGGTCCGGAGGGAGAGACATCCTATTT. This sequence encodes CARGSGGRDILF.

This clone was seen a few times. J is TRBJ2-1 and V is TRBV11-3, with a possible D match to TRBD2 (6 bases). V was pared by 5 bases and J by 6 bases, with 17 bases between. The germline gives CDR1 SGHNT, CDR2 YENEEA. The length of the CDR3 is 15 residues. CDR3 loop: CASSRNSGGTNEQFF. The CDR3 DNA is TGTGCCAGCAGCCGAAACTCGGGCGGGACCAATGAGCAGTTCTTC.

The sample holds one count of this clone. This chain uses TRBV7-6 with TRBJ2-5; 9 bases map to TRBD1. Germline values: CDR1 SGHVS, CDR2 FNYEAQ. The CDR3 runs to 16 residues. V lost 3 bases to trimming and J lost 4 bases; unmatched junction nucleotides: 9. The CDR3 coding sequence is TGTGCCAGCAGCTTCCCGGGACAGGGAGTAGTAGAGACCCAGTACTTC. It specifies CASSFPGQGVVETQYF.

The rearrangement links TRBV30 to TRBJ1-2, with D possibly being TRBD1 (5 bases). Trimming left V 3 bases short and J 4 bases short, with 15 bases between. CDR3 length equals 14 residues. Looked up from germline, CDR1 is GTSNPN and CDR2 is SVGIG (reference sequence). CDR3 bases: TGTGCCTGGAGACCCCAGGGTTTCGCCTATGGCTACACCTTC. Amino acids: CAWRPQGFAYGYTF.

The table lists this clone with a few counts. V gene TRBV7-8 combines with J gene TRBJ2-4, with D tentatively TRBD2 (6 bases). CDR1 is SGHVS and CDR2 is FQNEAQ in the germline V gene. Trimming pared 5 bases from V and 0 bases from J, leaving 23 bases between. The CDR3 loop spans 19 amino acids. CDR3 sequence: CASSQTTMTSFLAKNIQYF. CDR3 DNA sequence: TGTGCCAGCAGCCAAACAACTATGACTAGTTTTTTAGCCAAAAACATTCAGTACTTC.

The chain uses TRBV4-1 and TRBJ1-4; no clear D gene. V gave up 2 bases and J gave up 1 base, with 14 bases separating them. The CDR3 totals 17 residues. Germline V gene sequence: CDR1 MGHRA, CDR2 YSYEKL. The CDR3 DNA follows: TGCGCCAGCAGCCAATACGAGTCCGGGATAACTAATGAAAAACTGTTTTTT. It yields the protein CASSQYESGITNEKLFF.

V and J are TRBV10-3 and TRBJ1-6, with no clear D. Trimming took off 10 bases at V and 7 bases at J, with 17 bases between the two ends. Germline values: CDR1 ENHRY, CDR2 SYGVKD. The CDR3 runs 14 residues. The CDR3 loop reads CATRQELVNSPLHF. The CDR3 DNA follows: TGTGCCACCCGGCAGGAACTCGTGAATTCACCCCTCCACTTT.

In DNA, the CDR3 is TGTGCCAGCAGCCGGGACTCTCCTGAAGCTTTCTTT. It specifies CASSRDSPEAFF. The chain combines TRBV11-3 with TRBJ1-1; tentatively, D is TRBD1 (5 bases). V shed 5 bases and J shed 6 bases, with 10 bases lying between them. Per the germline V gene, CDR1 is SGHNT and CDR2 is YENEEA. This CDR3 region has 12 residues.

The chain recombines TRBV7-3 with TRBJ2-7, with D possibly being TRBD1 (5 bases). V lost 4 bases and J 2 bases, leaving 9 bases between the germline ends. The CDR3 sequence is 13 residues long. Germline V gene lookup returns CDR1 SGHTA and CDR2 FQGTGA. For the CDR3, the DNA is TGTGCCAGCAGCTCGCAGGGCCCCTACGAGCAGTACGTC. Its protein is CASSSQGPYEQYV.

This clone was recorded a few times. This chain connects TRBV4-3 to TRBJ2-3, with D perhaps matching TRBD1 or TRBD2 (5 bases each). From germline, CDR1 is LGHNA and CDR2 YSLEER. The V end lost 0 bases, the J end lost 6 bases, and 22 bases lay between the germline ends. CDR3 length: 18 amino acids. CDR3 nucleotides: TGCGCCAGCAGCCAAGAAGGGACGGGGCGGTATTGGCCGGATACGCAGTATTTT. Encoded protein: CASSQEGTGRYWPDTQYF.

This sequence joins TRBV7-2 and TRBJ1-6, with TRBD1 matching 7 bases. Germline assignment: CDR1 SGHTA and CDR2 FQGNSA. The CDR3 has 17 residues. Losses at the gene ends were 5 bases for V and 1 base for J; bases not matched to a gene: 8. The CDR3 DNA reads TGTGCCAGCAGCACTCCCCGACAGGGATCCTATAATTCACCCCTCCACTTT. This encodes CASSTPRQGSYNSPLHF.

The chain couples TRBV6-1 to TRBJ1-2, with D hard to call. Germline V CDR1 and CDR2: MNHNS, SASEGT. The CDR3 sequence is 13 residues long. V lost 6 bases, J lost 8 bases, and 16 bases lay in between. The CDR3 protein is CASRTTGSRGYTF. The CDR3 DNA sequence: TGTGCCAGCAGGACCACGGGTTCGCGAGGCTACACCTTC.

This rearrangement joins TRBV5-4 to TRBJ2-7, with 12 bases fitting TRBD2. With 5 bases clipped from V and 6 bases from J, the junction kept 12 bases outside the gene matches. In germline, CDR1 is SGHNT, CDR2 YYREEE (reference sequence). This CDR3 has 16 amino acids. In DNA, the CDR3 is TGTGCCAGCAGACCTTCGGCAACTAGCGGGGGGCTCGAGCAGTACTTC. Protein product: CASRPSATSGGLEQYF.

The chain links TRBV7-9 to TRBJ2-7; TRBD1 matches 9 bases. Trimming cost V 4 bases and J 2 bases; bases outside gene matches: 3. CDR3 length: 14 residues. In germline, CDR1 is SEHNR, CDR2 FQNEAQ (reference sequence). DNA for the CDR3: TGTGCCAGCAGCTCAACAGGGGGCGCCTACGAGCAGTACGTC. Amino acid sequence: CASSSTGGAYEQYV.

The chain carries TRBV27 and TRBJ2-1; the match to TRBD2 covers 10 bases. This CDR3 is 22 amino acids long. In germline, CDR1 is MNHEY, CDR2 SMNVEV (reference sequence). J lost 0 bases, V lost 4 bases, and 21 bases had no gene match. Here the CDR3 reads CASSWRDSGGPQFSPSYNEQFF. The CDR3 DNA reads TGTGCCAGCAGTTGGCGAGATAGCGGGGGGCCCCAATTCTCCCCCTCCTACAATGAGCAGTTCTTC.

This clone has more than one count but fewer than ten. The chain uses TRBV27 and TRBJ2-6, with D possibly TRBD1 on 6 matching bases. In germline, CDR1 is MNHEY, CDR2 SMNVEV (reference sequence). Trimming pared 8 bases from V and 4 bases from J, leaving 15 bases between. This CDR3 has 15 residues. In nucleotides, the CDR3 is TGTGCCAGCGCAGCTACAGGGTTCGGGGCCAACGTCCTGACTTTC. Its translation is CASAATGFGANVLTF.

The chain is built from TRBV27 and TRBJ2-7; D remains unclear. CDR1 MNHEY and CDR2 SMNVEV come from the germline V gene (reference sequence). This CDR3 region has 12 residues. CDR3 sequence reads: CASSLAGGPPTV. The CDR3 DNA reads TGTGCCAGCAGTTTGGCTGGCGGTCCCCCAACTGTC.

This sequence joins TRBV6-1 and TRBJ1-1; D may be TRBD1 (5 bases). V was pared by 3 bases and J by 3 bases, with 8 bases between. There are 13 residues in the CDR3. Germline V lookup: CDR1 MNHNS, CDR2 SASEGT. The CDR3 region is CASSDGAYTEAFF. In DNA, the CDR3 is TGTGCCAGCAGTGATGGGGCTTACACTGAAGCTTTCTTT.

This chain uses TRBV30 with TRBJ2-1, with 9 bases identical to TRBD2. This CDR3 is 15 amino acids long. From germline, CDR1 is GTSNPN and CDR2 SVGIG (reference sequence). Germline trimming cut 5 bases from V and 4 bases from J; bases unmatched to any gene: 9. The CDR3 bases are TGTGCCTGGGGTAGCGGGAGAAGTAGTTACAATGAGCAGTTCTTC. It encodes CAWGSGRSSYNEQFF.

The rearrangement links TRBV6-1 to TRBJ2-5, with 9 nucleotides matching TRBD1. V trimming: 7 bases; J trimming: 2 bases; junction bases outside the gene matches: 8. Germline V gene lookup returns CDR1 MNHNS and CDR2 SASEGT. The CDR3 length is 15 residues. CDR3 sequence reads: CASKRQGVPQETQYF. In nucleotides, the CDR3 is TGTGCCAGCAAGAGACAGGGGGTTCCACAAGAGACCCAGTACTTC.

The rearrangement links TRBV4-2 to TRBJ2-3, with 8 bases fitting TRBD2. Germline loops: CDR1 LGHNA, CDR2 YNFKEQ. With V trimmed by 0 bases and J by 3 bases, 8 bases remained unmatched. CDR3 length: 17 residues. The DNA of the CDR3 is TGTGCCAGCAGCCAAGATCAGGTAGCGGGGTCGACAGATACGCAGTATTTT. It encodes CASSQDQVAGSTDTQYF.

The rearrangement uses TRBV19 and TRBJ2-1, with TRBD2 matching over 12 bases. V trimming: 1 base; J trimming: 8 bases; junction bases outside the gene matches: 9. The CDR3 consists of 17 residues. The germline V gene encodes CDR1 LNHDA and CDR2 SQIVND (reference sequence). This CDR3 is CASSIGRTSGAFDEQFF. The CDR3 DNA sequence: TGTGCCAGTAGTATAGGAAGGACTAGCGGGGCGTTTGATGAGCAGTTCTTC.

V usage is TRBV4-1 and J usage is TRBJ2-7; D call uncertain. The CDR3 extends over 15 amino acids. Trimming took off 0 bases at V and 5 bases at J, with 14 bases between the two ends. CDR1 and CDR2 from the germline V gene are MGHRA and YSYEKL. The CDR3 is CASSQEERRHNEQYV. CDR3 in DNA: TGCGCCAGCAGCCAAGAGGAACGAAGACATAACGAGCAGTACGTC.

The chain employs TRBV10-1 and TRBJ2-1; 9 bases agree with TRBD2. This CDR3 contains 16 residues. V was pared by 6 bases and J by 0 bases, with 6 bases of the junction left unmatched. Germline values: CDR1 WNHNN, CDR2 SYGVQD (reference sequence). CDR3 sequence reads: CASSSRLADSYNEQFF. In nucleotides, the CDR3 is TGCGCCAGCAGCTCGCGACTAGCGGACTCCTACAATGAGCAGTTCTTC.

This chain joins TRBV2 and TRBJ2-3; the D is unclear. The CDR3 has 10 amino acids. Trimming took 7 bases from V and 4 from J, leaving 3 bases between them. Germline V gene sequence: CDR1 SNHLY, CDR2 FYNNEI. CDR3: CASMADTQYF. CDR3 nucleotides: TGTGCCAGCATGGCAGATACGCAGTATTTT.

The genes are TRBV7-9 and TRBJ2-5; 8 nucleotides agree with TRBD1. Germline V gene data show CDR1 as SEHNR and CDR2 as FQNEAQ (reference sequence). CDR3 length: 15 amino acids. The junction had 3 bases not matched to a gene; V was cut back by 2 bases and J by 1 base. The CDR3 reads CASSLIQGVQETQYF. CDR3 coding DNA: TGTGCCAGCAGCTTAATACAGGGGGTCCAAGAGACCCAGTACTTC. The variable domain in full, completed from reference TRBV7-9 and TRBJ2-5, reads DTGVSQNPRHKITKRGQNVTFRCDPISEHNRLYWYRQTLGQGPEFLTYFQNEAQLEKSRLLSDRFSAERPKGSFSTLEIQRTEQGDSAMYLCASSLIQGVQETQYFGPGTRLLVL.

The chain recombines TRBV12-5 with TRBJ2-3, with D maybe TRBD2 (6 bases). Germline assignment: CDR1 LGHNT and CDR2 FRNRAP. Trimming cost V 5 bases and J 2 bases, with 14 bases left between them. The CDR3 length is 15 residues. CDR3 DNA sequence: TGTGCTAGTGGTATGGGACTTACTCTCACAGATACGCAGTATTTT. Translating gives CASGMGLTLTDTQYF.